This T cell receptor (beta chain) was recorded in a study of low-dose radiotherapy and immunotherapy resistance in tumors. About the research overall: It was 1 Gy per fraction every two weeks that Cohort 2 received, adding up to 13 Gy over 26 weeks. The regimen for patients comprised intravenous nivolumab 240 mg every two weeks plus intravenous ipilimumab 1 mg/kg every six weeks.

In its sample, this clonotype was seen a few times. The time point denotes: after trial treatment. This sample's treatment: LDRT plus nivolumab, ipilimumab, low-dose cyclophosphamide and aspirin (RACIN trial). It was nivolumab, ipilimumab, aspirin, low-dose cyclophosphamide and low-dose radiotherapy that donors received. The CDR3 spans 15 residues. With 3 bases removed from V and 1 base from J, the gap between germline ends came to 10 bases. Per germline, CDR1 LNHDA and CDR2 SQIVND (reference sequence). With TRAV- and TRBV-specific primers, first-strand cDNA was made, covering the alpha and beta chains. Using a constant-region primer together with a V-primer adapter, TCRs were subjected to approximately 20 PCR cycles of amplification. In vitro transcription served to amplify the mRNA that had been isolated. TCRdb used MiXCR to reprocess the reads, holding one entry per CDR3 protein. Of tens of thousands of distinct CDR3 sequences listed, less than 25% are singletons.

The genes are TRBV19 and TRBJ1-5, with unresolved D. This receptor was taken from a female donor with ovarian cancer. Source: PBMCs, taken after low-dose radiotherapy plus immunotherapy. CDR3 amino acids: CASSIWRESNQPQHF. The CDR3 DNA follows: TGTGCCAGTAGTATTTGGCGGGAAAGCAATCAGCCCCAGCATTTT.